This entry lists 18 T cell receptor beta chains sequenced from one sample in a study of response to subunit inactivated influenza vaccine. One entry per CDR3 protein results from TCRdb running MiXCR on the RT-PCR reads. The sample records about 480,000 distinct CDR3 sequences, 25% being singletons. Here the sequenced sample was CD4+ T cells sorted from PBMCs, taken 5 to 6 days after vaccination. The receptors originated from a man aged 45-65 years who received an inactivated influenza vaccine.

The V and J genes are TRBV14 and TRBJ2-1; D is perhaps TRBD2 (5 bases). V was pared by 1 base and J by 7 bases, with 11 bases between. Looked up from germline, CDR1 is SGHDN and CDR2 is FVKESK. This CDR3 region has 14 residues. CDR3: CASSQGTRGNEQFF. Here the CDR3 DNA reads TGTGCCAGCAGCCAAGGAACCCGCGGGAATGAGCAGTTCTTC.

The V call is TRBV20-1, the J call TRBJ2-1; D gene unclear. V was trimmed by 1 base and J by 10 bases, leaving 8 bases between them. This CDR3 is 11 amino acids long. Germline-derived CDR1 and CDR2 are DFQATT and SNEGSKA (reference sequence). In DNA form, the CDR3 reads TGCAGTGCTAGAGGAGTGGGCGAGCAGTTCTTC. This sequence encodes CSARGVGEQFF.

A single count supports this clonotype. The CDR3 DNA reads TGTGCCAGCAGTTACTCTATGGGGGTGACTGAAGCTTTCTTT. Translated, it gives CASSYSMGVTEAFF. The chain employs TRBV6-2 or TRBV6-3 and TRBJ1-1; weak D call: TRBD1 (5 bases). V was clipped by 0 bases and J by 5 bases, with 10 bases between them. Germline-derived CDR1 and CDR2 are MNHEY and SVGEGT. There are 14 residues in the CDR3.

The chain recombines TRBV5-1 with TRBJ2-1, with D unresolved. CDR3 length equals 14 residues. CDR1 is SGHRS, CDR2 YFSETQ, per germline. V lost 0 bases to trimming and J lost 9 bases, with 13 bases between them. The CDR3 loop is CASSLGQEWSEQFF. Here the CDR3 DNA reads TGCGCCAGCAGCTTGGGCCAGGAGTGGAGTGAGCAGTTCTTC.

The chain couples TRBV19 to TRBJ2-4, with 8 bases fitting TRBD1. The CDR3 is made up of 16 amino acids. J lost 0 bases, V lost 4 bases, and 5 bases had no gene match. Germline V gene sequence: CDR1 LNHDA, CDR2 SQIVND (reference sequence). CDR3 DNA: TGTGCCAGTAGTAATCCAGGGGGCCCAGCCAAAAACATTCAGTACTTC. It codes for CASSNPGGPAKNIQYF.

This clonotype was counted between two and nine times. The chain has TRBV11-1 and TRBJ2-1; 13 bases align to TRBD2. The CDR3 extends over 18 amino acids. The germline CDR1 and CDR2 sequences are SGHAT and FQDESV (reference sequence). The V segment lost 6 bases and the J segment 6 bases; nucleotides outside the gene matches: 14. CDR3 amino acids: CASSSTGGTSGIFNEQFF. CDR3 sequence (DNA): TGTGCCAGCAGTTCCACGGGAGGGACTAGCGGGATCTTCAATGAGCAGTTCTTC.

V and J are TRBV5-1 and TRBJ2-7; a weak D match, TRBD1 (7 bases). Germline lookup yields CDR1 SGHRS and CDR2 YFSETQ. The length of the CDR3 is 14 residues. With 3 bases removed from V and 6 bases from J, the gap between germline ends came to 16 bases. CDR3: CASSSGAGTAEQYF. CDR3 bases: TGCGCCAGCAGCTCGGGGGCCGGGACAGCCGAGCAGTACTTC.

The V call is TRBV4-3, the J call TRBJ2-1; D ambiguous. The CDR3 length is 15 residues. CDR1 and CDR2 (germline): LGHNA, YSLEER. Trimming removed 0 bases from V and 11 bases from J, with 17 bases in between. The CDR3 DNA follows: TGCGCCAGCAGCCAAGATACTATCCGAGGAAAAAAGCAGTTCTTC. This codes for CASSQDTIRGKKQFF.

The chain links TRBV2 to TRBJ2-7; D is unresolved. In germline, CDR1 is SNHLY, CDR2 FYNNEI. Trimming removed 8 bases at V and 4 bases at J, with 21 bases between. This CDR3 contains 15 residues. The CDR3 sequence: CASHTMYDSQYEQYF. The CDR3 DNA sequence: TGTGCCAGCCACACTATGTATGACTCGCAGTACGAGCAGTACTTC.

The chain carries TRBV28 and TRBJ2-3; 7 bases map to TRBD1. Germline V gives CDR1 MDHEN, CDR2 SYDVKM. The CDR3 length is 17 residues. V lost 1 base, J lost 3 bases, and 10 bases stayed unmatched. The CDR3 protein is CASSLSRDSYTTDTQYF. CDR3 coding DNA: TGTGCCAGCAGTTTATCCCGGGACAGCTATACGACAGATACGCAGTATTTT.

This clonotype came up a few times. This CDR3 is CASSFGPMTMVLTDTQYF. The CDR3, as DNA: TGTGCCAGCAGCTTCGGTCCCATGACTATGGTGCTCACAGATACGCAGTATTTT. This chain links TRBV11-1 with TRBJ2-3, with a weak D call TRBD2 (5 bases). CDR3 length: 18 amino acids. The germline V gene encodes CDR1 SGHAT and CDR2 FQDESV (reference sequence). The V end was cut by 3 bases, the J end by 2 bases, with 21 bases between. The full variable domain, with the rest looked up from reference TRBV11-1 and TRBJ2-3, is EAEVAQSPRYKITEKSQAVAFWCDPISGHATLYWYRQILGQGPELLVQFQDESVVDDSQLPKDRFSAERLKGVDSTLKIQPAELGDSAMYLCASSFGPMTMVLTDTQYFGPGTRLTVL.

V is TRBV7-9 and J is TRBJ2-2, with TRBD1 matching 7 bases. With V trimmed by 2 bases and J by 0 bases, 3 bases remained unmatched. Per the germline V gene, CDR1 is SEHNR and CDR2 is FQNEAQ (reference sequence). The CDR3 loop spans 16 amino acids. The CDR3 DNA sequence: TGTGCCAGCAGCTTACAGACAGGGACGAACACCGGGGAGCTGTTTTTT. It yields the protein CASSLQTGTNTGELFF.

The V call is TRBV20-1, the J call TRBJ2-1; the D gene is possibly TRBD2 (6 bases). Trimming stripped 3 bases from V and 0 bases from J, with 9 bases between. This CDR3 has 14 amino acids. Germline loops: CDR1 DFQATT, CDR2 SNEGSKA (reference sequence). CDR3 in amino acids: CSASYGSSYNEQFF. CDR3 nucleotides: TGCAGTGCTAGCTACGGGAGCTCCTACAATGAGCAGTTCTTC.

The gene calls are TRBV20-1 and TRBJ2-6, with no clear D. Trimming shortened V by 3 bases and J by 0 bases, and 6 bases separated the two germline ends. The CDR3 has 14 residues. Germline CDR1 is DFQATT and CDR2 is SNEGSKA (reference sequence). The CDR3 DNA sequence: TGCAGTGCTAGTTCGGGCTCTGGGGCCAACGTCCTGACTTTC. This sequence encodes CSASSGSGANVLTF.

The CDR3 DNA follows: TGTGCCAGCAGCGATGGGACAGGGTGGAGGGGCACTGAAGCTTTCTTT. Protein: CASSDGTGWRGTEAFF. V usage is TRBV5-5 and J usage is TRBJ1-1, with 9 bases that match TRBD1. After removal of 4 bases from V and 4 bases from J, the junction contained 11 bases not matched to a gene. Germline V lookup: CDR1 SGHKS, CDR2 YYEKEE (reference sequence). The CDR3 runs to 16 residues.

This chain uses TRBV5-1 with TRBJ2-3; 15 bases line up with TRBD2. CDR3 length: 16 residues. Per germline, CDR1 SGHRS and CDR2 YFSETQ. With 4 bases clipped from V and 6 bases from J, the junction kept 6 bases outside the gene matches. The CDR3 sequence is CASSVGLAGGTDTQYF. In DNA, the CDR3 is TGCGCCAGCAGCGTAGGACTAGCGGGGGGGACGGATACGCAGTATTTT.

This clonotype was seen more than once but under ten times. The CDR3 is CASSERGLETQYF. CDR3 sequence (DNA): TGTGCCAGCAGTGAGCGGGGGTTAGAGACCCAGTACTTC. This sequence joins TRBV6-1 and TRBJ2-5, with TRBD2 identical over 7 bases. This CDR3 has 13 amino acids. J was trimmed by 4 bases and V by 3 bases; bases with no gene match: 2. The germline V gene encodes CDR1 MNHNS and CDR2 SASEGT.

CDR3: CSARDRASPATDTQYF. In DNA form, the CDR3 reads TGCAGTGCTAGAGATCGGGCTAGCCCTGCCACAGATACGCAGTATTTT. The V gene is TRBV20-1, the J gene TRBJ2-3; D is possibly TRBD2 (5 bases). V dropped 0 bases and J dropped 2 bases, with 15 bases sitting between them. The CDR3 totals 16 residues. The germline V gene encodes CDR1 DFQATT and CDR2 SNEGSKA (reference sequence).